One TCR beta chain is described in this entry. The antigen is unknown. This record comes from a study of cytotoxic CD8 clonotypes in ibrutinib-treated CLL. Study context: Overall, some 25 responses were partial and 2 complete; following median roughly six years, roughly 15 patients stayed remitted and 12 progressed. Response samples were taken after a median of approximately 12 months on treatment, range 6 to 36. Study outcomes and limitations: There were differences in sampling times between sustained-remission and progressing patients.

The data were produced by immunoSEQ multiplex PCR, yet TCRdb's version contains in-frame clones alone and is incomplete. This sample has some 150,000 clones, with approximately 80% found just once. Trimming took off 4 bases at V and 0 bases at J, with 21 bases between the two ends. The germline V gene encodes CDR1 SGHNT and CDR2 YYREEE (reference sequence). CDR3 length: 18 residues. The V call is TRBV5-4, the J call TRBJ2-3; no clear D gene. Sequenced material: PBMCs, taken after 36 months of ibrutinib treatment. The clonotype was recovered from a human donor with chronic lymphocytic leukemia. The CDR3 DNA reads as TGTGCCAGCAGCAACGACTGGGCCCTTCCACCTAGCACAGATACGCAGTATTTT. Translating it yields CASSNDWALPPSTDTQYF.